This T cell receptor (beta chain) came from a study of blood T cell repertoires in COVID-19. Background on the study: Either two negative PCRs, clearance, or symptom resolution qualified Cohort 3 donors as recovered. Sites in the United States, Italy and Spain provided acute and convalescent COVID-19 samples.

Method: immunoSEQ multiplex PCR; TCRdb's copy keeps in-frame clones and lacks some. Among some 220,000 clones listed, less than 90% were seen once. The ends were cut back, 5 bases at V and 4 bases at J, with 6 bases in the middle. The CDR3 extends over 12 amino acids. Germline V CDR1 and CDR2: SEHNR, FQNEAQ (reference sequence). Participants were aged about 18 to 95 years, lived in under 25 US areas, and enrolled virtually. Grouping used clinical history reported by participants in a survey and questionnaire. This chain joins TRBV7-9 and TRBJ1-3; D remains ambiguous. The sample taken for sequencing was PBMCs or T cells enriched from blood (not recorded which). The clonotype was recovered from a woman in her forties or fifties in a cohort exposed to, infected with or recovered from COVID-19 (not recorded which). The CDR3 region has the DNA TGTGCCAGCAGCCTGCAGGGAAACACCATATATTTT. Its translation: CASSLQGNTIYF.